The 29 T cell receptor beta chains reported below all come from one sample, sequenced in a study of cytomegalovirus exposure and HLA in healthy donors. The PCR made use of 60 Vbeta and 13 Jbeta primers. Some clones are missing from TCRdb's copy, which holds only in-frame ones; the method was immunoSEQ multiplex PCR. The repertoire has roughly 200,000 clones, 76% of them found once; the top ten carry 0.6% to 0.7%. Sequenced: PBMCs. These receptors came from a young man in good health and CMV-seronegative.

The J gene is TRBJ1-4, the V gene TRBV25-1; 7 nucleotides agree with TRBD1. The J segment lost 8 bases and the V segment lost 4 bases, leaving 7 bases of the junction unmatched. Germline CDR1 MGHDK, CDR2 SYGVNS. The CDR3 consists of 14 residues. CDR3 sequence reads: CASSGGGGKEKLFF. The CDR3 nucleotides read TGTGCCAGCAGTGGAGGGGGCGGTAAAGAAAAACTGTTTTTT.

Regarding this clone: The same CDR3 is also encoded by other DNA sequences in this sample. The chain is built from TRBV6-1 and TRBJ2-5; 10 bases align to TRBD1. With V trimmed by 5 bases and J by 5 bases, 5 bases remained unmatched. This CDR3 region has 14 residues. Germline values: CDR1 MNHNS, CDR2 SASEGT. The CDR3 protein is CASSLTGGRETQYF. In DNA, the CDR3 is TGTGCCAGCAGTCTGACAGGGGGCCGGGAGACCCAGTACTTC.

This clone was found once. The chain carries TRBV28 and TRBJ1-6; D gene uncertain. V was clipped by 6 bases and J by 3 bases, with 15 bases between them. Germline V lookup: CDR1 MDHEN, CDR2 SYDVKM. This CDR3 is built from 16 residues. The CDR3 sequence: CASSLPRHHYNSPLHF. The DNA for the CDR3 is TGTGCCAGCAGCCTCCCCCGACACCACTATAATTCACCCCTCCACTTT.

The CDR3 DNA follows: TGTGCCAGCAGTGAAAGGGGCTCAAACACCTTC. It codes for CASSERGSNTF. This chain joins TRBV6-5 and TRBJ1-2; tentatively, D is TRBD1 (5 bases). Germline V gives CDR1 MNHEY, CDR2 SVGAGI. The CDR3 loop spans 11 amino acids. V was pared by 5 bases and J by 12 bases, with 13 bases between.

This clone was counted a few times. The chain uses TRBV25-1 and TRBJ1-3; D ambiguous. Germline CDR1 MGHDK, CDR2 SYGVNS. This CDR3 is built from 17 residues. V gave up 2 bases and J gave up 1 base, with 15 bases separating them. CDR3: CASSEEGGRRSGNTIYF. As DNA, the CDR3 is TGTGCCAGCAGTGAAGAGGGTGGGAGAAGGTCTGGAAACACCATATATTTT.

This clone was observed a handful of times. The genes are TRBV30 and TRBJ2-5, with 7 bases aligning to TRBD2. The CDR3 loop spans 15 amino acids. CDR1 GTSNPN and CDR2 SVGIG come from the germline V gene (reference sequence). Trimming took 0 bases from V and 5 from J; bases not matched to a gene: 9. The CDR3 is CAWSVQRAGGETQYF. Written as DNA, the CDR3 is TGTGCCTGGAGTGTACAAAGGGCCGGGGGGGAGACCCAGTACTTC.

This clone was observed a few times. V usage is TRBV29-1 and J usage is TRBJ2-1, with D tentatively TRBD1 (5 bases). CDR3 size: 12 residues. The V end lost 4 bases, the J end lost 4 bases, and 8 bases lay between the germline ends. Per germline, CDR1 SQVTM and CDR2 ANQGSEA. The CDR3 reads CSVGTPYNEQFF. The CDR3 DNA follows: TGCAGCGTTGGGACACCTTACAATGAGCAGTTCTTC.

This rearrangement joins TRBV4-1 to TRBJ2-5, with TRBD2 matching 12 bases. V gave up 5 bases and J gave up 2 bases; unmatched junction bases: 6. CDR1 is MGHRA and CDR2 is YSYEKL in the germline V gene. The CDR3 contains 16 residues. CDR3 residues: CASSYGTSGLQETQYF. CDR3 nucleotides: TGCGCCAGCAGCTACGGGACTAGCGGGCTTCAAGAGACCCAGTACTTC.

The chain is built from TRBV4-1 and TRBJ2-3; TRBD1 aligns across 11 bases. This CDR3 comprises 17 residues. Unmatched junction bases numbered 7, after V lost 1 base and J lost 4 bases. CDR1 is MGHRA, CDR2 YSYEKL, per germline. The CDR3 DNA reads as TGCGCCAGCAGCCAAGGCAGGACAGGGGGCGTTGCAGATACGCAGTATTTT. Translation: CASSQGRTGGVADTQYF.

V is TRBV5-4 and J is TRBJ1-1, with TRBD1 as a possible D gene (6 bases). Trimming cost V 6 bases and J 6 bases, with 15 bases left between them. The CDR3 has 13 residues. Germline V gene data show CDR1 as SGHNT and CDR2 as YYREEE (reference sequence). CDR3 loop: CASKFRGGPEAFF. CDR3 coding DNA: TGTGCCAGCAAGTTTCGGGGGGGCCCTGAAGCTTTCTTT. Full variable domain (remainder filled in from reference TRBV5-4 and TRBJ1-1): ETGVTQSPTHLIKTRGQQVTLRCSSQSGHNTVSWYQQALGQGPQFIFQYYREEENGRGNFPPRFSGLQFPNYSSELNVNALELDDSALYLCASKFRGGPEAFFGQGTRLTVV.

The chain recombines TRBV9 with TRBJ1-5, with D possibly TRBD1 on 6 matching bases. The germline V gene encodes CDR1 SGDLS and CDR2 YYNGEE. V lost 4 bases and J 1 base, leaving 9 bases between the germline ends. The length of the CDR3 is 14 residues. CDR3 nucleotide sequence: TGTGCCAGCAGCACAGGGTTGAGCAATCAGCCCCAGCATTTT. Translating gives CASSTGLSNQPQHF. The full variable domain, completed using reference TRBV9 and TRBJ1-5, is DSGVTQTPKHLITATGQRVTLRCSPRSGDLSVYWYQQSLDQGLQFLIQYYNGEERAKGNILERFSAQQFPDLHSELNLSSLELGDSALYFCASSTGLSNQPQHFGDGTRLSIL.

The chain uses TRBV9 and TRBJ2-2; TRBD2 is a possible D gene (7 bases). V was pared by 3 bases and J by 0 bases, with 12 bases between. The CDR3 has 16 residues. From germline, CDR1 is SGDLS and CDR2 YYNGEE. As DNA, the CDR3 is TGTGCCAGCAGCGGAGGGGGGGGTGCGAACACCGGGGAGCTGTTTTTT. Protein product: CASSGGGGANTGELFF.

This chain uses TRBV27 with TRBJ2-1; TRBD1 aligns across 10 bases. The V segment lost 6 bases and the J segment 9 bases; nucleotides outside the gene matches: 11. This CDR3 spans 15 amino acids. Per the germline V gene, CDR1 is MNHEY and CDR2 is SMNVEV (reference sequence). CDR3 sequence: CASSPQTGGITEQFF. The CDR3 bases are TGTGCCAGCAGCCCTCAGACAGGGGGCATTACTGAGCAGTTCTTC.

This chain joins TRBV7-3 and TRBJ2-2; 7 nucleotides match TRBD1. The J segment lost 4 bases and the V segment lost 4 bases, leaving 6 bases of the junction unmatched. The germline V gene encodes CDR1 SGHTA and CDR2 FQGTGA. CDR3 length equals 15 residues. The CDR3 protein is CASSSTGVATGELFF. CDR3 DNA: TGTGCCAGCAGCTCCACAGGGGTGGCCACCGGGGAGCTGTTTTTT.

This chain joins TRBV7-2 and TRBJ2-7; tentatively, D is TRBD2 (5 bases). The CDR3 has 16 residues. Germline CDR1 and CDR2: SGHTA and FQGNSA. Trimming removed 0 bases from V and 2 bases from J, with 14 bases in between. The CDR3 is CASSLAGILPPYEQYF. The CDR3 nucleotides are TGTGCCAGCAGCTTAGCCGGGATACTACCCCCCTACGAGCAGTACTTC.

This chain joins TRBV29-1 and TRBJ1-5, with TRBD1 identical over 7 bases. The CDR3 has 14 residues. Trimming took 5 bases from V and 0 from J; bases not matched to a gene: 4. In germline, CDR1 is SQVTM, CDR2 ANQGSEA. The CDR3 bases are TGCAGCGTTACCGGGACAGATAGCAATCAGCCCCAGCATTTT. It yields the protein CSVTGTDSNQPQHF.

This chain uses TRBV4-1 with TRBJ2-7; no clear D. This CDR3 has 12 amino acids. V was pared by 1 base and J by 7 bases, with 8 bases between. Germline V gene sequence: CDR1 MGHRA, CDR2 YSYEKL. The CDR3 nucleotides are TGCGCCAGCAGCCAAGCCGACGGGGAGCAGTACTTC. Protein product: CASSQADGEQYF.

This chain links TRBV30 with TRBJ2-1, with 7 bases lining up with TRBD1. CDR1 and CDR2 from the germline V gene are GTSNPN and SVGIG (reference sequence). The CDR3 has 17 amino acids. V shed 4 bases and J 0 bases; nucleotides not matched to a gene: 12. As DNA, the CDR3 is TGTGCCTGGAATCCCAAGGGGGCCTTGAGCTCCTACAATGAGCAGTTCTTC. Protein: CAWNPKGALSSYNEQFF. Full variable domain (outside the CDR3, taken from reference TRBV30 and TRBJ2-1): SQTIHQWPATLVQPVGSPLSLECTVEGTSNPNLYWYRQAAGRGLQLLFYSVGIGQISSEVPQNLSASRPQDRQFILSSKKLLLSDSGFYLCAWNPKGALSSYNEQFFGPGTRLTVL.

This chain uses TRBV12-5 with TRBJ2-7, with D possibly matching TRBD1 (6 bases). V lost 2 bases, J lost 1 base, and 18 bases lay in between. The germline gives CDR1 LGHNT, CDR2 FRNRAP. This CDR3 contains 17 residues. CDR3 in amino acids: CASGLKLGQPVSYEQYF. In nucleotides, the CDR3 is TGTGCTAGTGGTTTGAAACTCGGACAGCCCGTTTCCTACGAGCAGTACTTC.

The chain joins TRBV7-3 to TRBJ2-5; 13 positions agree with TRBD2. TRBJ2-7 explains the end of the DNA better; the J call may be wrong. This CDR3 has 19 residues. The germline gives CDR1 SGHTA, CDR2 FQGTGA. The CDR3 region is CASSPTGLAGDWRAYEQYF. CDR3 in DNA: TGTGCCAGCAGCCCGACCGGACTAGCGGGAGACTGGAGAGCCTACGAGCAGTACTTC.

This chain uses TRBV18 with TRBJ2-7, with a possible D match to TRBD1 (6 bases). This CDR3 spans 17 amino acids. V lost 0 bases and J lost 0, with 15 bases in between. Germline assignment: CDR1 KGHSH and CDR2 LQKENI. CDR3 sequence (DNA): TGTGCCAGCTCACCACCCCATGGACAGCCGAGCTCCTACGAGCAGTACTTC. Its protein product is CASSPPHGQPSSYEQYF.

This rearrangement joins TRBV7-3 to TRBJ2-7, with 9 bases identical to TRBD2. From germline, CDR1 is SGHTA and CDR2 FQGTGA. The CDR3 extends over 14 amino acids. After removal of 0 bases from V and 6 bases from J, the junction contained 3 bases not matched to a gene. CDR3 DNA sequence: TGTGCCAGCAGCTTAACTAGCGGGAGTCCCGAGCAGTACTTC. It codes for CASSLTSGSPEQYF. Supplemented by reference TRBV7-3 and TRBJ2-7, the full variable domain reads GAGVSQTPSNKVTEKGKYVELRCDPISGHTALYWYRQSLGQGPEFLIYFQGTGAADDSGLPNDRFFAVRPEGSVSTLKIQRTERGDSAVYLCASSLTSGSPEQYFGPGTRLTVT.

The V and J genes are TRBV7-6 and TRBJ2-7; tentative D call: TRBD1 (7 bases). There are 16 residues in the CDR3. Germline CDR1 reads SGHVS; CDR2 reads FNYEAQ. V was cut by 0 bases and J by 4 bases, with 16 bases left in between. DNA for the CDR3: TGTGCCAGCAGCTTAGCGGGCAGGGGGGAATTTTACGAGCAGTACTTC. Amino acids: CASSLAGRGEFYEQYF.

The chain uses TRBV30 and TRBJ1-1, with D perhaps TRBD1 (5 bases). CDR1 and CDR2 (germline): GTSNPN, SVGIG (reference sequence). The V end lost 2 bases, the J end lost 3 bases, and 10 bases lay between the germline ends. The CDR3 is made up of 13 amino acids. As DNA, the CDR3 is TGTGCCTGGAGTATAAGGGGTTACACTGAAGCTTTCTTT. Protein: CAWSIRGYTEAFF.

The genes are TRBV28 and TRBJ2-5, with 7 bases lining up with TRBD1. CDR3 length equals 15 residues. CDR1 MDHEN and CDR2 SYDVKM come from the germline V gene. Trimming removed 4 bases from V and 1 base from J; junction bases left unmatched: 6. The DNA of the CDR3 is TGTGCCAGCAGTTCATTGACAGGGCCCCAAGAGACCCAGTACTTC. Translating gives CASSSLTGPQETQYF.

This clone has only one observation. This sequence joins TRBV29-1 and TRBJ1-1, with a tentative D call TRBD1 (6 bases). The CDR3 runs 12 residues. Germline V gene lookup returns CDR1 SQVTM and CDR2 ANQGSEA. Trimming pared 5 bases from V and 7 bases from J, leaving 14 bases between. CDR3 bases: TGCAGCGTTACCTCGGGGGGCGATGAAGCTTTCTTT. Protein: CSVTSGGDEAFF.

The chain is built from TRBV30 and TRBJ2-3; D perhaps matches TRBD2 (6 bases). This CDR3 has 14 residues. Germline CDR1 is GTSNPN and CDR2 is SVGIG (reference sequence). Trimming shortened V by 5 bases and J by 7 bases, and 19 bases separated the two germline ends. The chain's CDR3 is CAWVGGGPGNTQYF. For the CDR3, the DNA is TGTGCCTGGGTTGGGGGAGGACCCGGAAATACGCAGTATTTT. Full variable domain (remainder filled in from reference TRBV30 and TRBJ2-3): SQTIHQWPATLVQPVGSPLSLECTVEGTSNPNLYWYRQAAGRGLQLLFYSVGIGQISSEVPQNLSASRPQDRQFILSSKKLLLSDSGFYLCAWVGGGPGNTQYFGPGTRLTVL.

The rearrangement uses TRBV4-2 and TRBJ2-1; TRBD2 matches at 11 bases. The germline V gene encodes CDR1 LGHNA and CDR2 YNFKEQ. The length of the CDR3 is 16 residues. After removal of 4 bases from V and 6 bases from J, the junction contained 8 bases not matched to a gene. DNA for the CDR3: TGTGCCAGCAGCCCGACTAGCGGGATGGGAGGCAATGAGCAGTTCTTC. Translation gives CASSPTSGMGGNEQFF.

The V and J genes are TRBV21-1 and TRBJ1-5. TRBV21-1 is labeled a pseudogene. CDR3 length equals 21 residues. The CDR3 DNA follows: TGTGCCAGCAGCAAAGGGACTCCCTTATTCCCCCACGTTTTTCACAATCAGCCCCAGCATTTT. This sequence encodes CASSKGTPLFPHVFHNQPQHF.